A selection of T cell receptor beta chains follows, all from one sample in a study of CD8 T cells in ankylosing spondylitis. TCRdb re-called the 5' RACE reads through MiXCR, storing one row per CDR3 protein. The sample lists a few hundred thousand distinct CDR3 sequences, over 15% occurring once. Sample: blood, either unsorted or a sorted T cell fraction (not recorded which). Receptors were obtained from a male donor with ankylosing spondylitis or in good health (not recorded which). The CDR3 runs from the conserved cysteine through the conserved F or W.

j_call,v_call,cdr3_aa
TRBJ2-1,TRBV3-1,CASSQVAGGSSYNEQFF
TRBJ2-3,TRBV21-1,CARAGTGCTDTQYF
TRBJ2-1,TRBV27,CASRVSGRVSYNEQFF
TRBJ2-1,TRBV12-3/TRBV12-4,CASSYLAGANEQFF
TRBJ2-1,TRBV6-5,CASSYDLSSYNEQFF
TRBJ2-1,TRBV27,CASSFTPSYNEQFF
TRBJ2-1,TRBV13,CASSLWTGGGYNEQFF
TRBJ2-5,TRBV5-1,CASSLEASGTRQETQYF
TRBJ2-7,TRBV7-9,CASSLTLGQLNEQYF
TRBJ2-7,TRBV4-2,CASNEQYF
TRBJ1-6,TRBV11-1,CASSLAGSPPHF
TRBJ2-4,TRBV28,CASSLLAGPRENIQYF
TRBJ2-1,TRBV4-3,CASSQDRYGIKEQFF
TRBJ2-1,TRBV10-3,CAISTVGGALRNEQFF